This T cell receptor (beta chain) came from a study of blood T cells in healthy people across ages. Whole-study findings and limits: Aged donors had fewer naive CD4+ cells and lower diversity than long-lived donors. Because donor CMV status was unknown, expanded clonotype changes were possibly confounded. Estimates drawn from one million T cells were deemed to understate diversity.

Germline V gene lookup returns CDR1 SGHDN and CDR2 FVKESK. V was trimmed by 1 base and J by 0 bases, leaving 10 bases between them. The CDR3 spans 16 residues. About this clonotype itself: What it recognizes is unknown.

Alongside a J-beta primer mix, a sample-barcoded 5' primer served in a second PCR lasting roughly 7 to 11 cycles. TCRdb reprocessed the 5' RACE reads via MiXCR and lists one record per CDR3 protein. Of 910,000 or so distinct CDR3 sequences listed, about 53% are singletons. Those donating, healthy Caucasian individuals from Russia, were aged 6 to 90. V is TRBV14 and J is TRBJ2-4; possible D gene TRBD1, 5 bases. This TCR derives from a woman between 55 and 75 years old in good health. Sequenced: blood. CDR3 amino acids: CASSQGRAVAKNIQYF. Written as DNA, the CDR3 is TGTGCCAGCAGCCAAGGCAGGGCCGTAGCCAAAAACATTCAGTACTTC.